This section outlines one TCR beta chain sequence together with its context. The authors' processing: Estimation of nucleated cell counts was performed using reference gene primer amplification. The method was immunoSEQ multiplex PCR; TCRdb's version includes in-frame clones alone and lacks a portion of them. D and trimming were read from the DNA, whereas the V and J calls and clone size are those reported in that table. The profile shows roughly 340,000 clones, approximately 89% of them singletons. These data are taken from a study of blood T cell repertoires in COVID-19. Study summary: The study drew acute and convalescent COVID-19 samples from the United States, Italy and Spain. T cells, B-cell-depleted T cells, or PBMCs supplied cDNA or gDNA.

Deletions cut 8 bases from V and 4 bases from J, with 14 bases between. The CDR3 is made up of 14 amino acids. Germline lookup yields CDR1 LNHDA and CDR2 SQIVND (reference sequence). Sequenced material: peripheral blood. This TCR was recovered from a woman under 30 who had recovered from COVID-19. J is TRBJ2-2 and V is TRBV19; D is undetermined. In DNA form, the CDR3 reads TGTGCCAGTTGTGTGGCAGACACCACCGGGGAGCTGTTTTTT. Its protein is CASCVADTTGELFF.